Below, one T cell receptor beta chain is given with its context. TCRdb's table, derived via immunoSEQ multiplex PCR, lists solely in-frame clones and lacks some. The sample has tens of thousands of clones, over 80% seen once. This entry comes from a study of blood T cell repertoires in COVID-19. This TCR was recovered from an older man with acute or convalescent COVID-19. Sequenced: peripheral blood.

CDR3 in amino acids: CASSIRDRDNYGYTF. The CDR3 nucleotides read TGTGCCAGTAGTATTCGGGACAGGGATAACTATGGCTACACCTTC. The chain couples TRBV19 to TRBJ1-2; TRBD1 aligns across 9 bases. From germline, CDR1 is LNHDA and CDR2 SQIVND (reference sequence). V was clipped by 3 bases and J by 1 base; unmatched bases: 3. The CDR3 extends over 15 amino acids. Based on the CDR3 plus reference TRBV19 and TRBJ1-2, the full variable domain is DGGITQSPKYLFRKEGQNVTLSCEQNLNHDAMYWYRQDPGQGLRLIYYSQIVNDFQKGDIAEGYSVSREKKESFPLTVTSAQKNPTAFYLCASSIRDRDNYGYTFGSGTRLTVV.